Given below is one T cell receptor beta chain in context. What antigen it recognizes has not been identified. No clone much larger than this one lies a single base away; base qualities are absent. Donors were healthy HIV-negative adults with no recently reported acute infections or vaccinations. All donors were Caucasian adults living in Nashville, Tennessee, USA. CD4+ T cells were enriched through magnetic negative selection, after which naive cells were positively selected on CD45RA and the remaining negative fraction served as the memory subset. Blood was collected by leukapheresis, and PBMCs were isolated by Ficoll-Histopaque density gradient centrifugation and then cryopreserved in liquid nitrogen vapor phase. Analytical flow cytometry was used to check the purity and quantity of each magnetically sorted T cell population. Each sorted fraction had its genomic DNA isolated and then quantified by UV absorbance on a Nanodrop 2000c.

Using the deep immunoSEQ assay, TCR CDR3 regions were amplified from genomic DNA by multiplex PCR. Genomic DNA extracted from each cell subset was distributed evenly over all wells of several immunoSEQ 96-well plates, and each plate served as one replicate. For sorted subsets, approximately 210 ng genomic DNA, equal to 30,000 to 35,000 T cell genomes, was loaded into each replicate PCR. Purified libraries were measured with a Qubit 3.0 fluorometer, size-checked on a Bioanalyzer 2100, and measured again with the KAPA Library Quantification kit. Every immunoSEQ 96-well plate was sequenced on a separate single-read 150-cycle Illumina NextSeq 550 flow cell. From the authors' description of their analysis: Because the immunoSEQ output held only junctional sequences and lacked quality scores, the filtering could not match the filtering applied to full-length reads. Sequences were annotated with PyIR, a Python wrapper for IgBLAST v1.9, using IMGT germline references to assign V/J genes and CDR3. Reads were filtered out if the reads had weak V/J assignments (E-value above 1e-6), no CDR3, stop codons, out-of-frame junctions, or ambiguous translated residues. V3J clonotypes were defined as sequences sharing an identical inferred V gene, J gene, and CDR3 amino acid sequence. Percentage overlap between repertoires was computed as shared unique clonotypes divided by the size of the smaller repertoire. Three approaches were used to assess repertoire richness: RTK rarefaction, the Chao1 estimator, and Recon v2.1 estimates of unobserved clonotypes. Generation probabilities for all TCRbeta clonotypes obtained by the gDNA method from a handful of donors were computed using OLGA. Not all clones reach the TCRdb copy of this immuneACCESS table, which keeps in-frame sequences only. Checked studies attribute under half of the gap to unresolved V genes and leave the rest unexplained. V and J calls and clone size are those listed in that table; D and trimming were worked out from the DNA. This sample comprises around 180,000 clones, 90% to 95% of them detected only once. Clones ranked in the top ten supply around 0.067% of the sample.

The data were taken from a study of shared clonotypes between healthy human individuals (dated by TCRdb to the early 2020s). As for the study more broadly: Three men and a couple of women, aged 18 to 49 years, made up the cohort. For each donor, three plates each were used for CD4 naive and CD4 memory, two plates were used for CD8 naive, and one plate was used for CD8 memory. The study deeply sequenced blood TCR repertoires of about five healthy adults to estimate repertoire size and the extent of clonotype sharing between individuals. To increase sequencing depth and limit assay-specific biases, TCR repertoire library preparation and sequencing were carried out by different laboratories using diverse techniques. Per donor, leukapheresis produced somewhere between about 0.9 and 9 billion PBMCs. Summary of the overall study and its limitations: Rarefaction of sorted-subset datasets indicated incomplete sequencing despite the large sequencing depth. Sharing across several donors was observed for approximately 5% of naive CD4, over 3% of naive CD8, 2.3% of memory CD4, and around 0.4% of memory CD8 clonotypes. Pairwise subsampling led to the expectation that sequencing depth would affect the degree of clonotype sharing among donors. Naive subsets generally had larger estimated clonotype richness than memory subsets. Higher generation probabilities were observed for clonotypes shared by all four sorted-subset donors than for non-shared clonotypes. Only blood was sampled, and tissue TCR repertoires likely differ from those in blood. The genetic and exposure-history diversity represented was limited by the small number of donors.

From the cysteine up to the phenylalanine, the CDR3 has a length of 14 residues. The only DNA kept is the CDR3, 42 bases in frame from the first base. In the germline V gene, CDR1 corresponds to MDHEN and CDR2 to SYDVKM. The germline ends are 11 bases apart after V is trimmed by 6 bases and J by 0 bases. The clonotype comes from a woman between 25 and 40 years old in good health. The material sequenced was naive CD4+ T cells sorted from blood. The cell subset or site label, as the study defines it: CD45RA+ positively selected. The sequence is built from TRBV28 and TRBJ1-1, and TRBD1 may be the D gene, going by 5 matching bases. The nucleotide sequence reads TGTGCCAGCAGCCCAGGGAGTATGAACACTGAAGCTTTCTTT. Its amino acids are CASSPGSMNTEAFF.